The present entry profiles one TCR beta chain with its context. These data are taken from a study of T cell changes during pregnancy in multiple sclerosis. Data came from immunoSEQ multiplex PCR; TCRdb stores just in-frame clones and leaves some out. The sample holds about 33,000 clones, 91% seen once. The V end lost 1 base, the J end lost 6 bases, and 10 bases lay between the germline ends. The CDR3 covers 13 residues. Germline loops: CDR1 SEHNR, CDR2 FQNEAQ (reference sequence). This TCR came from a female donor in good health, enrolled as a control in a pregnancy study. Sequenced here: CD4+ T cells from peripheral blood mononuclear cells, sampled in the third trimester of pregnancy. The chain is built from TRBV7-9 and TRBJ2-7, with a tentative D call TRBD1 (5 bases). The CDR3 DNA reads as TGTGCCAGCAGCTTAGGAGTGGGGCGCGAGCAGTACTTC. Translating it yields CASSLGVGREQYF.